This T cell receptor (beta chain) was obtained from a study of shared clonotypes between healthy human individuals. Study-level findings and limits: Between a handful of donors, naive CD4 clonotypes were shared at a level of about 5.3%. Deeper or shallower sequencing was expected to change how clonotypes are shared among donors. Specimens sampled were limited to blood, with tissue repertoires likely differing.

In the authors' methods: Sequence data from immunoSEQ were junction-only and lacked quality scores; consequently, filtering differed. Assay: immunoSEQ multiplex PCR; the TCRdb copy retains only in-frame clones and omits some. V, J and clone size reflect that table, while D and trimming were determined from the DNA. The sample lists a few million clones, approximately 92% occurring once. Remarks on this clone: Its specificity is unknown.

The TCR sequence derives from a man in his late teens or twenties in good health. The sequenced sample was naive CD4+ T cells sorted from blood. Noted subset: CD45RA+ positively selected.

In DNA, the CDR3 is TGTGCCAGCAGGGGAAGGGGCACAGATACGCAGTATTTT. It translates to CASRGRGTDTQYF. The genes are TRBV6-6 and TRBJ2-3; D not resolved. CDR3 length: 13 residues. The V end lost 6 bases, the J end lost 1 base, and 8 bases lay between the germline ends. Germline CDR1 and CDR2: MNHNY and SVGAGI (reference sequence).